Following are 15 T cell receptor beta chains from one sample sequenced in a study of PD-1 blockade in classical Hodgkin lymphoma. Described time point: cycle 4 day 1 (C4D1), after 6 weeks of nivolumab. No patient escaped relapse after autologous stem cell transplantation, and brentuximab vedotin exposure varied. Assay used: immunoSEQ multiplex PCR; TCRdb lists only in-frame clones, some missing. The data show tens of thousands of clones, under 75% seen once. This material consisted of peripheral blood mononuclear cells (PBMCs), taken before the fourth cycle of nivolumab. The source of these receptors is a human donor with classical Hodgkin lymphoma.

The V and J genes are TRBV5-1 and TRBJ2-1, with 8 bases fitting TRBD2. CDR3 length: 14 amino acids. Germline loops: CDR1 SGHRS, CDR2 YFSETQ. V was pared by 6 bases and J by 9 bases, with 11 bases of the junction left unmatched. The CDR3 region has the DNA TGCGCCAGCACCACTGGCGGGGGGCAGGGTGAGCAGTTCTTC. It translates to CASTTGGGQGEQFF.

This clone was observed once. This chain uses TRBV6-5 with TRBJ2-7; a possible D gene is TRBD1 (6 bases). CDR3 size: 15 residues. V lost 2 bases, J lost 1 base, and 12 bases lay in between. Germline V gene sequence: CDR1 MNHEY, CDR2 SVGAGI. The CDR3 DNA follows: TGTGCCAGCAGTTACGTGACAGGCCCTTCCTACGAGCAGTACTTC. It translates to CASSYVTGPSYEQYF.

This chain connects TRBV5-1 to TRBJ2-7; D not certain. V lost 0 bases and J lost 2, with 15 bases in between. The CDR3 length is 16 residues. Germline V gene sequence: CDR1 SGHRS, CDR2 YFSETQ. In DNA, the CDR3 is TGCGCCAGCAGCTTGGGAAGAGCAGGACGGACCTACGAGCAGTACTTC. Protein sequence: CASSLGRAGRTYEQYF.

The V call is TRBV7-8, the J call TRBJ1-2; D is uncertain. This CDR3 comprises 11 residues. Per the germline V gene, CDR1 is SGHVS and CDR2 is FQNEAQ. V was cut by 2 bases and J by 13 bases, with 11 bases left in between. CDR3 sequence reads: CASSLSGKTTF. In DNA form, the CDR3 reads TGTGCCAGCAGCTTATCGGGGAAGACCACCTTC. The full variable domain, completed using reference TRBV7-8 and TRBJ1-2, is GAGVSQSPRYKVAKRGQDVALRCDPISGHVSLFWYQQALGQGPEFLTYFQNEAQLDKSGLPSDRFFAERPEGSVSTLKIQRTQQEDSAVYLCASSLSGKTTFGSGTRLTVV.

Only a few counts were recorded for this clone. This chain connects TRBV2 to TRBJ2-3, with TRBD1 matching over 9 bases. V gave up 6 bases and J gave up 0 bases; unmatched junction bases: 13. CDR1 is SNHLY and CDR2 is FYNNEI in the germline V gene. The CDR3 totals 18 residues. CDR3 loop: CASSKRQGDVSSTDTQYF. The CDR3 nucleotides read TGTGCCAGCAGCAAACGACAGGGGGACGTTTCTAGCACAGATACGCAGTATTTT.

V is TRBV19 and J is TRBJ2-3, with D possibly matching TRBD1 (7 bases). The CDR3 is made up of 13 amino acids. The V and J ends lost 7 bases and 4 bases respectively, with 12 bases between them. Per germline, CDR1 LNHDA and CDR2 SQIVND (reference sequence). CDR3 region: CASTEGAADTQYF. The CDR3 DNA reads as TGTGCCAGTACGGAGGGGGCGGCAGATACGCAGTATTTT.

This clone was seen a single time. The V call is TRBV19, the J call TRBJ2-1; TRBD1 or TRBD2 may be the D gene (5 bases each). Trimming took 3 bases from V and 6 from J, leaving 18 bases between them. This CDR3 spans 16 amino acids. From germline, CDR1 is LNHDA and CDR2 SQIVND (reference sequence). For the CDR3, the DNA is TGTGCCAGTAGTATCTGGGGACCCCCAGTCGGCAATGAGCAGTTCTTC. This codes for CASSIWGPPVGNEQFF.

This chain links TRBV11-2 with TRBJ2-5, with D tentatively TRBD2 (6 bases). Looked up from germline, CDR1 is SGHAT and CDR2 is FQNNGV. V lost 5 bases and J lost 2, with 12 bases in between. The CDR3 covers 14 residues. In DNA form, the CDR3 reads TGTGCCAGCAGCCCCCCGCGGGGTCAAGAGACCCAGTACTTC. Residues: CASSPPRGQETQYF. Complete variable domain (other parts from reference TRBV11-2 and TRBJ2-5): EAGVAQSPRYKIIEKRQSVAFWCNPISGHATLYWYQQILGQGPKLLIQFQNNGVVDDSQLPKDRFSAERLKGVDSTLKIQPAKLEDSAVYLCASSPPRGQETQYFGPGTRLLVL.

Written as DNA, the CDR3 is TGCGCCAGCAATCCAGCGGGAGGGCCCAGCGGGGAGCTGTTTTTT. Residues: CASNPAGGPSGELFF. This sequence joins TRBV5-1 and TRBJ2-2; 10 nucleotides agree with TRBD2. J was trimmed by 7 bases and V by 6 bases; bases with no gene match: 9. Germline V gene lookup returns CDR1 SGHRS and CDR2 YFSETQ. The CDR3 totals 15 residues.

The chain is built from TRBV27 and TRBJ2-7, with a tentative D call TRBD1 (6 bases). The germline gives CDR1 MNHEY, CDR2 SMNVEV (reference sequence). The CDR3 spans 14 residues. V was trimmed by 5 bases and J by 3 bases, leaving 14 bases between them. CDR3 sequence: CASSETGYLYEQYF. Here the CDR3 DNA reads TGTGCCAGCAGTGAAACAGGGTACCTCTACGAGCAGTACTTC.

This CDR3 is CASSYATGYTDTQYF. As DNA, the CDR3 is TGTGCCAGCAGTTACGCGACAGGGTACACAGATACGCAGTATTTT. The J gene is TRBJ2-3, the V gene TRBV6-5; TRBD1 aligns across 7 bases. CDR1 and CDR2 (germline): MNHEY, SVGAGI. This CDR3 comprises 15 residues. With 2 bases clipped from V and 2 bases from J, the junction kept 4 bases outside the gene matches.

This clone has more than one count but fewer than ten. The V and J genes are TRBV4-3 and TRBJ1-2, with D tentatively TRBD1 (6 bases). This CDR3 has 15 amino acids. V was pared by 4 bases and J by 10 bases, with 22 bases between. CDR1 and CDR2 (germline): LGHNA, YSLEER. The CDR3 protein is CASSLSEGGARPYTF. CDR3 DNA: TGCGCCAGCAGCCTCTCAGAAGGGGGGGCGCGACCCTACACCTTC.

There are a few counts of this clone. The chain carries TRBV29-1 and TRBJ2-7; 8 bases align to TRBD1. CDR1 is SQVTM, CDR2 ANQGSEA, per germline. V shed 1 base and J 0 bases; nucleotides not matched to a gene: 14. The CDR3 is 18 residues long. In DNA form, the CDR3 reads TGCAGCGTTGAAGGCGAAAACACGAGACAGGGGATCTCCTACGAGCAGTACTTC. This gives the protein CSVEGENTRQGISYEQYF.

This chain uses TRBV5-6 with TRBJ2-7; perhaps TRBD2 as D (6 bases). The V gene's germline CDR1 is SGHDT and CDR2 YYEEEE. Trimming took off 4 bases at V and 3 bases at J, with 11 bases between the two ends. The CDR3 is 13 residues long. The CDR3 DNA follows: TGTGCCAGCAGCCTGGGAGGCGGCTACGAGCAGTACTTC. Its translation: CASSLGGGYEQYF.

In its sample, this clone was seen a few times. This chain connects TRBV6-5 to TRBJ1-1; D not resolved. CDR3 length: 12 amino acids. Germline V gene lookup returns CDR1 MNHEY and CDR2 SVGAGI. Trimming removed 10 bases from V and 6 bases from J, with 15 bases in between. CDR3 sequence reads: CATRRDSAEAFF. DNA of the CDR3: TGTGCCACCCGGAGGGATTCGGCTGAAGCTTTCTTT.